These T cell receptor beta chains were read from a single sample in a study of OX40 agonist ivuxolimab in advanced cancers. TCRdb's table, derived via immunoSEQ multiplex PCR, lists solely in-frame clones and lacks some. The table has under 85,000 clones, approximately 91% seen once. The sequenced sample was CD4+ or CD8+ T cells sorted from blood, obtained in a trial of the OX40 agonist ivuxolimab. The receptors originated from an adult with an advanced solid tumor such as melanoma, head and neck, liver or kidney cancer. The CDR3 runs from the conserved cysteine through the conserved F or W. A D gene is named only where the DNA matches it firmly. Expanded clones are given a class, and other clones once, few, many or no size at all.

TGTGCCAGCAGTCCTAGACTAGCGGGACAAGAGACCCAGTACTTC,CASSPRLAGQETQYF,TRBD2,TRBJ2-5,TRBV28,NA
TGCAGTGTTGCCAGGGCCTACGAGCAGTACTTC,CSVARAYEQYF,NA,TRBJ2-7,TRBV20-1,once
TGTGCCAGCAGCATCCGGGACAGGGGACCCGGGGAGCTGTTTTTT,CASSIRDRGPGELFF,TRBD1,TRBJ2-2,TRBV11-3,NA
TGTGCCAGCAGCTCTCTCGGGAGCGGGAGGGCCTCCTACAATGAGCAGTTCTTC,CASSSLGSGRASYNEQFF,TRBD2,TRBJ2-1,TRBV7-8,NA
TGCGCCAGCAGCCCGTGGGCGGGGGGGAATCAGCCCCAGCATTTT,CASSPWAGGNQPQHF,NA,TRBJ1-5,TRBV5-1,NA
TGTGCCAGCAGTCCCCGCCAGAGCCGGGGCTACACCTTC,CASSPRQSRGYTF,NA,TRBJ1-2,TRBV6-1,NA
TGTGCCAGCAGCTTGGGGAACCCGAACACCGGGGAGCTGTTTTTT,CASSLGNPNTGELFF,NA,TRBJ2-2,TRBV5-4,NA
TGTGCCAGCAGCACCTGGGGGGCGGTTGGGGAGACCCAGTACTTC,CASSTWGAVGETQYF,NA,TRBJ2-5,TRBV7-9,NA
TGTGCCATCAGTGACCCCGGACAGAGCTCCTACGAGCAGTACTTC,CAISDPGQSSYEQYF,NA,TRBJ2-7,TRBV10-3,NA
TGCAGCGTTGAAATCTGGGCTAGCGGGAGGGGCGAGACCCAGTACTTC,CSVEIWASGRGETQYF,TRBD2,TRBJ2-5,TRBV29-1,NA
TGTGCCAGCAGCTTGTACAGGGGCGCATCGTTGACTGAAGCTTTCTTT,CASSLYRGASLTEAFF,TRBD1,TRBJ1-1,TRBV27,NA
TGTGCCAGCAGCTTAGGTGGGTTGAGGGGTCGCGAGCAGTACTTC,CASSLGGLRGREQYF,NA,TRBJ2-7,TRBV7-8,NA
TGTGCCATCAGTGGGACGGATCTGGGGGGGCAGTTCTTC,CAISGTDLGGQFF,NA,TRBJ2-1,TRBV10-3,NA
TGTGCCAGCAGCGTAGGACAGGACCCCGTAGCTTTCTTT,CASSVGQDPVAFF,NA,TRBJ1-1,TRBV9,NA